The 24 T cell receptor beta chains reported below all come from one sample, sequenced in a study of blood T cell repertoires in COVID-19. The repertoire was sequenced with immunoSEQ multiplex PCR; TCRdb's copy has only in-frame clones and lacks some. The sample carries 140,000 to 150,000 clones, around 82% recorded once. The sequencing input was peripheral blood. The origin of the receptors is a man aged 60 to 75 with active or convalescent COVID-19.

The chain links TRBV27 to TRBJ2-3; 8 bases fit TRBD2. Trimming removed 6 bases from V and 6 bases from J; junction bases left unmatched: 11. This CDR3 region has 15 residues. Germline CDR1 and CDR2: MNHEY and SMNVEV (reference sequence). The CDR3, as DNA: TGTGCCAGCAGGGGCGTAGCGGGATCACTGGATACGCAGTATTTT. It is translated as CASRGVAGSLDTQYF.

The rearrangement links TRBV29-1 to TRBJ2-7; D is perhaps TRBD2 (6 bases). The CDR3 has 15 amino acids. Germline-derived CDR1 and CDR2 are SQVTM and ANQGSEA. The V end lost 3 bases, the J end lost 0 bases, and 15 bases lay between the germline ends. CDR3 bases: TGCAGCGTTGAGGGGGTTGGCGGGGCCTCCTACGAGCAGTACTTC. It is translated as CSVEGVGGASYEQYF.

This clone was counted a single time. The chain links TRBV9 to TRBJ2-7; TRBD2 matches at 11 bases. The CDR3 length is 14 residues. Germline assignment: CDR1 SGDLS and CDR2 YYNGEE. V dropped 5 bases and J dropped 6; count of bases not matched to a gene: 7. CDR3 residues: CASSQTSGNAEQYF. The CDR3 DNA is TGTGCCAGCAGTCAGACTAGCGGGAACGCCGAGCAGTACTTC.

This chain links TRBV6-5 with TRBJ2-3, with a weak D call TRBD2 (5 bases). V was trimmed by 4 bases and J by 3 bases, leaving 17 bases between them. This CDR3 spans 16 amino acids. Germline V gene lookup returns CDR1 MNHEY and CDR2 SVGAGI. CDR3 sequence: CASSSSPSGTTDTQYF. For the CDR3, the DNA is TGTGCCAGCAGTTCGTCTCCCAGCGGCACGACAGATACGCAGTATTTT.

CDR3 residues: CASSAPGLAGGNEQFF. The CDR3 nucleotides are TGTGCCAGCAGTGCCCCGGGACTAGCGGGCGGGAATGAGCAGTTCTTC. The gene calls are TRBV6-1 and TRBJ2-1; 12 positions agree with TRBD2. Germline CDR1 is MNHNS and CDR2 is SASEGT. The CDR3 is made up of 16 amino acids. V lost 4 bases and J lost 7; bases outside the gene matches: 8.

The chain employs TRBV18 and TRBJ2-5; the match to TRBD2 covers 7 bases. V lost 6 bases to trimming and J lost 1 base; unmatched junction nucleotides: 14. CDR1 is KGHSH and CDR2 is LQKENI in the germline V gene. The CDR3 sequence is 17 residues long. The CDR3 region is CASSLFGSGKGQETQYF. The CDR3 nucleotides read TGTGCCAGCTCGCTCTTCGGGAGCGGGAAGGGCCAAGAGACCCAGTACTTC.

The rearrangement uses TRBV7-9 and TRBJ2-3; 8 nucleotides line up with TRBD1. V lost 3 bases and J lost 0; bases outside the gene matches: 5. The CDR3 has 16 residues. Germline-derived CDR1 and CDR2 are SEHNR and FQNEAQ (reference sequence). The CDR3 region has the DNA TGTGCCAGCAGCTTCCAGGGGGCTCGGAGCACAGATACGCAGTATTTT. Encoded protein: CASSFQGARSTDTQYF.

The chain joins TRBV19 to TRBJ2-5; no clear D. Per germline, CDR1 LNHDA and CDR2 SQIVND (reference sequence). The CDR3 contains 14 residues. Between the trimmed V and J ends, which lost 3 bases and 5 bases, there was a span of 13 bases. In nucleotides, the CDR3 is TGTGCCAGTAGTATTGTTCTGACCGGGGAGACCCAGTACTTC. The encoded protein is CASSIVLTGETQYF.

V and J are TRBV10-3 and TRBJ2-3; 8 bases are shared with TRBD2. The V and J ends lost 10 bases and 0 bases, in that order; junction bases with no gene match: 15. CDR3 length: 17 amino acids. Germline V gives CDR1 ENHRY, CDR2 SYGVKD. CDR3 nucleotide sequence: TGTGCCAGCGAGCCCAGACTAACTAGCGGAAGCACAGATACGCAGTATTTT. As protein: CASEPRLTSGSTDTQYF.

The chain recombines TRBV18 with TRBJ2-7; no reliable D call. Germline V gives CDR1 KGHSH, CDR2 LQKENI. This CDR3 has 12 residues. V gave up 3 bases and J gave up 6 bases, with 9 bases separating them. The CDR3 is CASSPLAGEQYF. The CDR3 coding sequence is TGTGCCAGCTCACCCTTAGCCGGCGAGCAGTACTTC. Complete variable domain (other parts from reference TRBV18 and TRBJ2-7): NAGVMQNPRHLVRRRGQEARLRCSPMKGHSHVYWYRQLPEEGLKFMVYLQKENIIDESGMPKERFSAEFPKEGPSILRIQQVVRGDSAAYFCASSPLAGEQYFGPGTRLTVT.

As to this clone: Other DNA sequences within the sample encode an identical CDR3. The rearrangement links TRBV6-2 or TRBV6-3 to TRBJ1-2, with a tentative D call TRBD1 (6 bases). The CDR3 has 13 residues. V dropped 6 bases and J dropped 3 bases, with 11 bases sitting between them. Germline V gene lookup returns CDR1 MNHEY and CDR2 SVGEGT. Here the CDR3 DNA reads TGTGCCAGCAGCCTACAGGGCTACTATGGCTACACCTTC. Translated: CASSLQGYYGYTF.

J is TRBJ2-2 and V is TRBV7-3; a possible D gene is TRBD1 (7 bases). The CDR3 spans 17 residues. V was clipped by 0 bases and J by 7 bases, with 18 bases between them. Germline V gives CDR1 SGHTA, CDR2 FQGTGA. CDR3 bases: TGTGCCAGCAGCTTAACGTTTCGCGGGACAGTTGGCGGGGAGCTGTTTTTT. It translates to CASSLTFRGTVGGELFF.

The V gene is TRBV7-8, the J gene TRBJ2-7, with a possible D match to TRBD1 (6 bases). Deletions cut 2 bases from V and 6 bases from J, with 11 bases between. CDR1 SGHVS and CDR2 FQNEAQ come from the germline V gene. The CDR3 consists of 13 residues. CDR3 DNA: TGTGCCAGCAGCTTATCCCCCAGGGGCGAGCAGTACTTC. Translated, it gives CASSLSPRGEQYF.

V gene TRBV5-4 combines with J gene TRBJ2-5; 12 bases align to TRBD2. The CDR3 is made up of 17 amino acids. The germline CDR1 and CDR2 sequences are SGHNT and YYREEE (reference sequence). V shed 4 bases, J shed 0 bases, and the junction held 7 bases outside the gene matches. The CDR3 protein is CASSRGTSGPYQETQYF. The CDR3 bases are TGTGCCAGCAGCCGCGGGACTAGCGGGCCGTACCAAGAGACCCAGTACTTC.

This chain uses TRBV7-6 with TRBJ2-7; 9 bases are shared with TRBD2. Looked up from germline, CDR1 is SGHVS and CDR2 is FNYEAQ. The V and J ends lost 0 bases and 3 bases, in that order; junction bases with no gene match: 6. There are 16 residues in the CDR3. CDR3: CASSLASGGRVYEQYF. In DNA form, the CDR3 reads TGTGCCAGCAGCTTAGCGTCGGGCGGGAGGGTCTACGAGCAGTACTTC.

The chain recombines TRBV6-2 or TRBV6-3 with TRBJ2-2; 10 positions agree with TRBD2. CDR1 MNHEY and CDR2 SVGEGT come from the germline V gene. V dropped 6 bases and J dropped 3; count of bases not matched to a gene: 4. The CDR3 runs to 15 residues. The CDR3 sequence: CASSLAGAHTGELFF. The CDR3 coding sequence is TGTGCCAGCAGCCTAGCGGGAGCGCACACCGGGGAGCTGTTTTTT.

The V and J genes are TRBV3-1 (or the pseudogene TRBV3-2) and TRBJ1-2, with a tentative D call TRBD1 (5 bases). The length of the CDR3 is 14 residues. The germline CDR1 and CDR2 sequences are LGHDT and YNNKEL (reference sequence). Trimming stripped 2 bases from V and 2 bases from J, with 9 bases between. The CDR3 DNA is TGTGCCAGCAGCCAAAAGGACATCAACTATGGCTACACCTTC. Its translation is CASSQKDINYGYTF.

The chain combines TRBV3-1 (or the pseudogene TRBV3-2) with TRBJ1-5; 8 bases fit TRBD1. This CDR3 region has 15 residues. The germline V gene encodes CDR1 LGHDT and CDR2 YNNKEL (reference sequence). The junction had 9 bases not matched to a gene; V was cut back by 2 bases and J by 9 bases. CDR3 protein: CASSQTRAGGRPQHF. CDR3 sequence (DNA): TGTGCCAGCAGCCAAACTAGGGCAGGGGGCCGGCCCCAGCATTTT.

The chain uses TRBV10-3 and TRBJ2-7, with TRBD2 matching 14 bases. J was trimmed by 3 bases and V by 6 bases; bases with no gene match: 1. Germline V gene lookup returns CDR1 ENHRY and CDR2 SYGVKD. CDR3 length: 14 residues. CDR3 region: CAISGTSGSYEQYF. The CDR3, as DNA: TGTGCCATCAGCGGGACTAGCGGGAGCTACGAGCAGTACTTC.

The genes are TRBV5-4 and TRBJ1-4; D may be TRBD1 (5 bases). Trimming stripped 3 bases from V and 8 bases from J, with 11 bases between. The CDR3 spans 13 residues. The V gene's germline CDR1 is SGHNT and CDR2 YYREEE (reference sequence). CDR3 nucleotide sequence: TGTGCCAGCAGCTCGGAGGGGAACGAAAAACTGTTTTTT. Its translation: CASSSEGNEKLFF.

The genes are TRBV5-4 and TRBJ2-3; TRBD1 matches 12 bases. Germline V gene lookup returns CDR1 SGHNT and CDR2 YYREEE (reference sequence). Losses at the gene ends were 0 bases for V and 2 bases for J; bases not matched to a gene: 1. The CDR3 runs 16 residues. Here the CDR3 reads CASSLGGQGATDTQYF. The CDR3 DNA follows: TGTGCCAGCAGCTTGGGGGGACAGGGGGCCACAGATACGCAGTATTTT.

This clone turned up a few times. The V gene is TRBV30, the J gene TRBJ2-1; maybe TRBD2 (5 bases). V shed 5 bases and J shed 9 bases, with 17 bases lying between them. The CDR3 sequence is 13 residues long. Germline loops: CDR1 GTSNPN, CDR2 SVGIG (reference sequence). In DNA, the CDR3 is TGTGCCTGGCAAAGTACTAGAAGCGGTGAGCAGTTCTTC. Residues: CAWQSTRSGEQFF.

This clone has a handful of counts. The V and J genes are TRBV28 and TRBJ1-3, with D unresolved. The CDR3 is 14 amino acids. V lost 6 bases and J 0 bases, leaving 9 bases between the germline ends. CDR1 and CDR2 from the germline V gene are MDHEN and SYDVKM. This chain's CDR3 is CASSTWSSGNTIYF. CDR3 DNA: TGTGCCAGCAGCACCTGGAGCTCTGGAAACACCATATATTTT.

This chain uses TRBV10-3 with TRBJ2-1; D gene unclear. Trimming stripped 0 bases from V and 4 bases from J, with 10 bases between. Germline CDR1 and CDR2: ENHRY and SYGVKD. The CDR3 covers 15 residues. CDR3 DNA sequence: TGTGCCATCAGTGAGTCACCCACCGGGTACAATGAGCAGTTCTTC. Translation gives CAISESPTGYNEQFF.